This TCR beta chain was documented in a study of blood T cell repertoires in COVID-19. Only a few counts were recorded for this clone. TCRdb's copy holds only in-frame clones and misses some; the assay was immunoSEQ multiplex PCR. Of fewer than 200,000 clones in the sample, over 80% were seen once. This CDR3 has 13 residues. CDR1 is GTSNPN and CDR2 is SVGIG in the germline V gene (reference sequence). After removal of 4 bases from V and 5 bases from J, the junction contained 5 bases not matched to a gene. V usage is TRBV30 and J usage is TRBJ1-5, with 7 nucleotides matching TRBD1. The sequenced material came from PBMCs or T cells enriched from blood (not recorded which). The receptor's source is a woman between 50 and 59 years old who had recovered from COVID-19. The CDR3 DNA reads TGTGCCTGGACGAGGGGGCTAGATCAGCCCCAGCATTTT. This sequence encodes CAWTRGLDQPQHF.